This T cell receptor beta chain was captured by sequencing in a study of a mutant IDH1 vaccine in newly diagnosed glioma. The CDR3 covers 12 residues. Germline values: CDR1 SEHNR, CDR2 FQNEAQ (reference sequence). Worth noting for this clone: Its target is not known.

As for time point: week 47, end of study. In the vaccine, a single dose held 300 ug of the mutant IDH1 20-mer peptide, along with topical imiquimod. Sequencing was performed with immunoSEQ multiplex PCR; in TCRdb, only in-frame clones are kept and a portion is missing. The profile covers about 94,000 clones, with under 90% appearing a single time and 0.77% taken by the ten largest. The gene calls are TRBV7-9 and TRBJ2-5, with TRBD1 identical over 8 bases. The DNA end is a closer match to TRBJ2-7, so the J assignment may be wrong. This TCR was sampled from a woman between 45 and 60 years old with glioma. The input for sequencing was PBMCs, taken from a glioma patient whose treatment included an IDH1 peptide vaccine. The CDR3 protein is CATRTGSYEQYF. The CDR3 DNA reads TGTGCCACCCGGACAGGGTCGTACGAGCAGTACTTC.